The source of this T cell receptor beta chain is a study of shared clonotypes between healthy human individuals (TCRdb year 2020). Background for the entire study: A few men and two women, aged 18 to 49 years, made up the cohort. To estimate repertoire size and how much clonotypes are shared between individuals, the study performed deep sequencing of blood TCR repertoires from roughly five healthy adults. For each donor, CD4 naive and CD4 memory were each given three plates, CD8 naive was given two plates, and CD8 memory was given one plate. Each donor's leukapheresis produced roughly between about 0.8 and 8.9 billion PBMCs. To increase sequencing depth and limit assay-specific biases, TCR repertoire library preparation and sequencing were carried out by different laboratories using diverse techniques.

Donors were healthy HIV-negative adults with no recently reported acute infections or vaccinations. Only Caucasian adults living in Nashville, Tennessee, USA were represented among the donors. CD4+ T cells were enriched by magnetic negative selection; naive cells were then positively selected on CD45RA, and the negative fraction formed the memory subset. After blood collection by leukapheresis, PBMCs were isolated using Ficoll-Histopaque density gradient centrifugation and then cryopreserved in the vapor phase of liquid nitrogen. Analytical flow cytometry was used to check the purity and quantity of every magnetically sorted T cell population. Each sorted fraction had its genomic DNA isolated and then quantified by UV absorbance on a Nanodrop 2000c. Study-level results and caveats: Clonotypes shared by all four sorted-subset donors showed higher generation probabilities than non-shared clonotypes. The small number of donors limited the genetic and exposure-history diversity represented. Based on pairwise subsampling, the degree of clonotype sharing among donors was expected to be affected by sequencing depth. Naive subsets generally had larger estimated clonotype richness than memory subsets. Sampling was restricted to blood, and TCR repertoires in tissues likely differ from the TCR repertoires found in blood. Approximately 5% of naive CD4, 3.5% of naive CD8, roughly 2.4% of memory CD4, and 0.35% to 0.5% of memory CD8 clonotypes were shared across several donors. Rarefaction of sorted-subset datasets indicated incomplete sequencing despite the large sequencing depth.

Using the deep immunoSEQ assay, TCR CDR3 regions were amplified from genomic DNA by multiplex PCR. Extracted genomic DNA from each cell subset was spread evenly across all wells of several immunoSEQ 96-well plates, with each plate serving as a replicate. Each replicate PCR for sorted subsets received around 0.2 ug genomic DNA, equal to tens of thousands of T cell genomes. Purified libraries were quantified with a Qubit 3.0 fluorometer, sized on a Bioanalyzer 2100, and re-quantified with the KAPA Library Quantification kit. A separate single-read 150-cycle Illumina NextSeq 550 flow cell was used to sequence each immunoSEQ 96-well plate. Concerning the study's data processing: The immunoSEQ output contained only junctional sequences without quality scores, so filtering could not match that applied to full-length reads. Sequences were annotated with PyIR, a Python wrapper for IgBLAST v1.9, using IMGT germline references to assign V/J genes and CDR3. Reads with weak V/J assignments (E-value above 1e-6), missing CDR3, stop codons, out-of-frame junctions, or ambiguous translated residues were removed. A V3J clonotype was defined by an identical inferred V gene, J gene, and CDR3 amino acid sequence. The percentage overlap between two repertoires was calculated by dividing the number of shared unique clonotypes by the size of the smaller repertoire. Repertoire richness was assessed with RTK rarefaction, the Chao1 estimator, and Recon v2.1 estimates of unobserved clonotypes. Generation probabilities for all TCRbeta clonotypes obtained by the gDNA method from four donors were computed using OLGA. Sourced from immuneACCESS, this table was stored by TCRdb with only in-frame sequences that have V and J called. A share of the clones is absent; for the studies checked, an unresolved V gene accounts for under half, and the remainder has no known explanation. That table furnishes V, J and clone size, whereas the DNA furnished D and trimming. The sample contains around 1 million clones, roughly 72% of them found a single time. The ten largest make up 1.5% of the sample.

Turning to this clone: Its binding antigen is unknown. Within one base of it there is no much larger clone, and no base qualities were kept.

V sheds 5 bases and J sheds 2 bases, leaving 14 bases between their ends. Sequences SGHTS (CDR1) and YDEGEE (CDR2) are obtained from the germline V gene. Measured from the cysteine to the phenylalanine, the CDR3 is 15 residues long. The sequence is cut down to CDR3 DNA, 45 bases in frame from base 1. The clonotype originates from a man between 18 and 29 years old in good health. Recombination connected TRBV5-8 to TRBJ1-5; the D gene identity is not certain. Sequenced input: memory CD4+ T cells sorted from blood. What this sample's cell subset or site label stands for: CD45RA-negative fraction. The DNA sequence is given as TGTGCCAGCAGTCCCCGGGAGTTCGGCAATCAGCCCCAGCATTTT. This gives the protein CASSPREFGNQPQHF.